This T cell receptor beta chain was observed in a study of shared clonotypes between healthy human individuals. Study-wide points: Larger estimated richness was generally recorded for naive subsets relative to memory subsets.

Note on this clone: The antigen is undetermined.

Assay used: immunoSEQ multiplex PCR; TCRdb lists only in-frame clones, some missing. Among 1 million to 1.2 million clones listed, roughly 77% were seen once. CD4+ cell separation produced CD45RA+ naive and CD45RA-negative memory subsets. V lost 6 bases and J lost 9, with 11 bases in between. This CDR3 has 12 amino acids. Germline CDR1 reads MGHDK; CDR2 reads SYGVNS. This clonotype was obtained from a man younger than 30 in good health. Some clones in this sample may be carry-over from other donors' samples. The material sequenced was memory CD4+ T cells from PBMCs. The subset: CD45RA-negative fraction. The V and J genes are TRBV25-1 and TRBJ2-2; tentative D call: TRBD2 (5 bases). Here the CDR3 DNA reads TGTGCCAGCAGACTAGATTCCAGGGAGCTGTTTTTT. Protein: CASRLDSRELFF.